Listed below are T cell receptor beta chains from one sample, sequenced in a study of early T cells in non-severe SARS-CoV-2 infection. TCRdb reprocessed the 5' RACE reads via MiXCR and lists one record per CDR3 protein. The sample records tens of thousands of distinct CDR3 sequences, roughly 13% being singletons. The sequenced sample was whole blood. The receptors were sampled from an adult who was a healthcare worker with PCR-confirmed SARS-CoV-2 infection or an uninfected control (not recorded which). The CDR3 runs from the conserved cysteine through the conserved F or W. The order of the fields is D gene, V gene, clone size, J gene, CDR3 DNA, CDR3 protein. The D gene is left open where the match is weak. Expanded clones get a size class; other rows say once, few or many, or leave the size out.

.	TRBV5-1	many	TRBJ1-5	TGCGCCAGCAGCCTAGGGGGGACGTATAGCAATCAGCCCCAGCATTTT	CASSLGGTYSNQPQHF
.	TRBV6-2/TRBV6-3	.	TRBJ2-1	TGTGCCAGCAGTTACTCCGAGGCAGCTCACAATGAGCAGTTCTTC	CASSYSEAAHNEQFF
.	TRBV7-8	many	TRBJ2-5	TGTGCCAGCAGCGCCGCCGGGGGCGAACAAGAGACCCAGTACTTC	CASSAAGGEQETQYF
TRBD2	TRBV29-1	few	TRBJ2-5	TGCAGCGCCCGCAGACTAGCGGGGGGGGAGACCCAGTACTTC	CSARRLAGGETQYF
TRBD2	TRBV20-1	few	TRBJ2-5	TGCAGTGCGACCCAGCGGGGGGGCCTGGGTGAGACCCAGTACTTC	CSATQRGGLGETQYF
.	TRBV6-6	many	TRBJ1-2	TGTGCCAGCAGTTACGGGAGGGCTACTAACTATGGCTACACCTTC	CASSYGRATNYGYTF
.	TRBV27	many	TRBJ1-5	TGTGCCAGCAGTTGGGCAGGGGATTCCAATCAGCCCCAGCATTTT	CASSWAGDSNQPQHF
.	TRBV25-1	many	TRBJ2-3	TGTGCCAGCAGTGAACCGGGTTGGGCCACAGATACGCAGTATTTT	CASSEPGWATDTQYF
TRBD1	TRBV28	.	TRBJ2-3	TGTGCCAGCAGTCCGACAGGGATATACACAGATACGCAGTATTTT	CASSPTGIYTDTQYF
TRBD1	TRBV11-2	few	TRBJ2-7	TGTGCCAGCAGCTCCCTCCTCGGACAGGGAAATAACGAGCAGTACTTC	CASSSLLGQGNNEQYF
TRBD2	TRBV4-3	.	TRBJ2-1	TGCGCCAGCAGCCAAGGCGGGAGCTCCTACAATGAGCAGTTCTTC	CASSQGGSSYNEQFF
.	TRBV5-1	.	TRBJ2-7	TGCGCCAGCAGCTCAGGACAGGAGGGATACGAGCAGTACTTC	CASSSGQEGYEQYF
.	TRBV29-1	.	TRBJ2-1	TGCAGCGCCCCCGTCCGAAACAATGAGCAGTTCTTC	CSAPVRNNEQFF
.	TRBV30	.	TRBJ2-7	TGTGCCGCGGGGTTTGTATACGAGCAGTACTTC	CAAGFVYEQYF
.	TRBV11-2	.	TRBJ2-1	TGTGCCAGCAGCCCAACAGGGAGCTCCTACAATGAGCAGTTCTTC	CASSPTGSSYNEQFF
TRBD1	TRBV20-1	few	TRBJ2-5	TGCAGTGCGGAAGGACAGGCCCAAGAGACCCAGTACTTC	CSAEGQAQETQYF
TRBD2	TRBV5-1	.	TRBJ2-5	TGCGCCAGCGCGACTAGCCCCCAAGAGACCCAGTACTTC	CASATSPQETQYF
TRBD2	TRBV7-8	.	TRBJ2-5	TGTGCCAGCAGCCCCCCTAGCGGGGGAGTAGAGACCCAGTACTTC	CASSPPSGGVETQYF
TRBD1	TRBV25-1	.	TRBJ2-5	TGTGCCAGCATGGCGCCGGGACAGGGAGGAGAGACCCAGTACTTC	CASMAPGQGGETQYF
TRBD1	TRBV13	many	TRBJ1-5	TGTGCCAGCAGCAACCGGGACAGGGTGGATCAGCCCCAGCATTTT	CASSNRDRVDQPQHF
.	TRBV5-1	few	TRBJ2-7	TGCGCCAGCAGCCGCGACGTCTCCTACGAGCAGTACTTC	CASSRDVSYEQYF
TRBD1	TRBV19	many	TRBJ2-7	TGTGCCAGTACCCTGACAGGGGTGAGCTACGAGCAGTACTTC	CASTLTGVSYEQYF
.	TRBV19	few	TRBJ1-1	TGTGCCAGTAGTCGAGAAGAGGGGATCACTGAAGCTTTCTTT	CASSREEGITEAFF
TRBD1	TRBV7-6	few	TRBJ1-2	TGTGCCAGCAGCCCAGGGACAGGGGAAGGCTACACCTTC	CASSPGTGEGYTF
.	TRBV7-9	many	TRBJ2-1	TGTGCCAGCAGCGCCGATATCGAGCAGTTCTTC	CASSADIEQFF
.	TRBV7-9	.	TRBJ2-3	TGTGCCAGCAGCCCCCTGGCGCGCGGGGTAAAAGATACGCAGTATTTT	CASSPLARGVKDTQYF
.	TRBV20-1	.	TRBJ2-1	TGCAGTGCTCGGGACACCGCGACTTCCTACAATGAGCAGTTCTTC	CSARDTATSYNEQFF
.	TRBV27	.	TRBJ2-3	TGTGCCACCCCCTCACTGGATACGCAGTATTTT	CATPSLDTQYF
TRBD1	TRBV2	few	TRBJ2-2	TGTGCCAGCAGAACGGACAGGGGGACCGGGGAGCTGTTTTTT	CASRTDRGTGELFF
.	TRBV6-1	few	TRBJ2-1	TGTGCCAGCAGTGACGGTCTCTCCTACAATGAGCAGTTCTTC	CASSDGLSYNEQFF
TRBD2	TRBV18	.	TRBJ2-3	TGTGCCAGCTCACCGACCCACCTAGCGGGGAACACAGATACGCAGTATTTT	CASSPTHLAGNTDTQYF
.	TRBV3-1	few	TRBJ2-7	TGTGCCAGCAGCCAAGGAGTGGACGAGCAGTACTTC	CASSQGVDEQYF
TRBD1	TRBV12-3/TRBV12-4	.	TRBJ2-1	TGTGCCAGCAGTTTAGCGGGACAGGACCCCAACAATGAGCAGTTCTTC	CASSLAGQDPNNEQFF
.	TRBV29-1	few	TRBJ1-2	TGCAGCGTCTGGGGCGCAGATGGCTACACCTTC	CSVWGADGYTF
TRBD1	TRBV6-5	many	TRBJ1-2	TGTGCCAGCAGTCGGACAGGGGAAAATGGCTACACCTTC	CASSRTGENGYTF
.	TRBV7-9	few	TRBJ2-7	TGTGCCAGCAGCTTAAACAGCTACGAGCAGTACTTC	CASSLNSYEQYF
TRBD1	TRBV29-1	many	TRBJ1-3	TGCAGCGTCGGGACAGTCGGTTCTGGAAACACCATATATTTT	CSVGTVGSGNTIYF
.	TRBV5-1	.	TRBJ2-5	TGCGCCAGCAGCTTGCCCGGCAGACAAGAGACCCAGTACTTC	CASSLPGRQETQYF
TRBD2	TRBV11-2	few	TRBJ2-7	TGTGCCAGCAGCTTAGTCGGGAGGGAGTGGAACGAGCAGTACTTC	CASSLVGREWNEQYF
TRBD1	TRBV7-9	many	TRBJ2-7	TGTGCCAGCAGCCCCCAGACAGGGGGGCCTTCCTACGAGCAGTACTTC	CASSPQTGGPSYEQYF
.	TRBV5-1	few	TRBJ2-6	TGCGCCAGCAGCTTGGCTCAGGGGAGCTCTGGGGCCAACGTCCTGACTTTC	CASSLAQGSSGANVLTF
TRBD1	TRBV6-5	.	TRBJ2-5	TGTGCCAGCAGGCAGACAGGGTGGGAGACCCAGTACTTC	CASRQTGWETQYF
.	TRBV6-6	.	TRBJ2-1	TGTGCCAGCAGTTACACTAGGAATGAGCAGTTCTTC	CASSYTRNEQFF
.	TRBV7-9	.	TRBJ2-7	TGTGCCAGCAGCCCCGACACCGTGCGGAGGCAGTACTTC	CASSPDTVRRQYF
.	TRBV6-6	few	TRBJ2-7	TGTGCCAGCACCCCCGGCCTTTTCTCCTACGAGCAGTACTTC	CASTPGLFSYEQYF
.	TRBV6-1	few	TRBJ1-5	TGTGCCAGCAGTGAAGCGCCGGGTCAGCCCCAGCATTTT	CASSEAPGQPQHF